This is a list of T cell receptor beta chains from one sample in a study of identical twins. Each CDR3 protein is one row after TCRdb ran MiXCR on the 5' RACE reads. The table shows hundreds of thousands of distinct CDR3 sequences, with approximately 9% occurring only once. These sequences were also reported in another study, on yellow fever vaccine responses in identical twins.

The sequenced sample consisted of PBMCs. Every receptor here comes from a woman aged 18-30 years in good health. CDR3s include the opening cysteine and the closing phenylalanine or tryptophan. A D gene is named only where the DNA matches it firmly. Rows may omit the clone size; those that give it use once, few, many or a size class.

>-|TRBJ2-5|few|TRBV19
CASSIGFSVQETQYF
TGTGCCAGTAGCATCGGATTTAGCGTACAAGAGACCCAGTACTTC
>TRBD2|TRBJ2-1|-|TRBV20-1
CSARELAGASNEQFF
TGCAGTGCTAGAGAGCTAGCGGGGGCGTCCAATGAGCAGTTCTTC
>TRBD1|TRBJ2-7|few|TRBV7-9
CASSFRTGIYEQYF
TGTGCCAGCAGCTTCCGGACAGGGATTTACGAGCAGTACTTC
>-|TRBJ2-7|few|TRBV4-1
CASSQVFEGLGSEQYF
TGCGCCAGCAGCCAAGTCTTCGAGGGGTTGGGGAGCGAGCAGTACTTC
>-|TRBJ2-1|many|TRBV25-1
CASSPPTGTYFRRSYNEQFF
TGTGCCAGCAGTCCCCCGACCGGGACTTATTTTAGGCGCTCCTACAATGAGCAGTTCTTC
>TRBD2|TRBJ2-7|-|TRBV9
CASSAPGLAYEQYF
TGTGCCAGCAGCGCACCGGGACTAGCTTACGAGCAGTACTTC
>-|TRBJ2-1|-|TRBV6-2/TRBV6-3
CASRERGGPVNEQFF
TGTGCCAGCAGGGAAAGGGGGGGGCCAGTCAATGAGCAGTTCTTC
>-|TRBJ1-5|many|TRBV15
CATSRGIGGAQPQHF
TGTGCCACCAGCAGAGGTATAGGGGGGGCTCAGCCCCAGCATTTT
>TRBD2|TRBJ2-3|-|TRBV7-3
CASSPHGGGAGDTQYF
TGTGCCAGCAGCCCCCATGGCGGGGGGGCGGGGGATACGCAGTATTTT
>-|TRBJ2-1|few|TRBV29-1
CSVEEQFF
TGCAGCGTTGAAGAGCAGTTCTTC
>TRBD1|TRBJ2-7|few|TRBV11-2
CASSLTGGYVEQYF
TGTGCCAGCAGCTTAACAGGGGGCTACGTTGAGCAGTACTTC
>-|TRBJ2-5|-|TRBV10-1
CASIPTGVAETQYF
TGCGCCAGCATTCCGACAGGCGTTGCTGAGACCCAGTACTTC
>TRBD2|TRBJ2-1|-|TRBV14
CASSQEDPDPAGGPKGNEQFF
TGTGCCAGCAGCCAAGAAGACCCAGACCCAGCGGGGGGGCCCAAAGGGAATGAGCAGTTCTTC
>-|TRBJ1-6|few|TRBV20-1
CSASNAGRNSPLHF
TGCAGTGCTAGTAATGCAGGGAGGAATTCACCCCTCCACTTT
>-|TRBJ2-7|many|TRBV29-1
CSVYLGGEYEQYF
TGCAGCGTTTATCTTGGTGGGGAATATGAGCAGTACTTC
>TRBD1|TRBJ2-1|-|TRBV12-3/TRBV12-4
CASSLLGQGAYNEQFF
TGTGCCAGCAGTTTGTTAGGGCAGGGGGCTTACAATGAGCAGTTCTTC
>-|TRBJ2-1|-|TRBV6-2/TRBV6-3
CASINRPSYNEQFF
TGTGCCAGCATCAACAGGCCCTCCTACAATGAGCAGTTCTTC
>-|TRBJ1-5|many|TRBV27
CASSSDSYSNQPQHF
TGTGCCAGCAGTTCGGACAGCTATAGCAATCAGCCCCAGCATTTT
>-|TRBJ2-2|-|TRBV29-1
CSVIADTGELFF
TGCAGCGTGATCGCTGACACCGGGGAGCTGTTTTTT
>TRBD1|TRBJ2-2|many|TRBV14
CASSQDYSGTANTGELFF
TGTGCCAGCAGCCAAGATTACTCCGGGACAGCGAACACCGGGGAGCTGTTTTTT
>-|TRBJ2-3|-|TRBV7-9
CASSFSPDPFGTDTQYF
TGTGCCAGCAGCTTTTCTCCGGACCCCTTCGGCACAGATACGCAGTATTTT
>-|TRBJ2-2|many|TRBV5-1
CASSATGSPTLTGELFF
TGCGCCAGCAGCGCAACGGGGAGCCCCACTCTCACCGGGGAGCTGTTTTTT
>-|TRBJ2-4|-|TRBV11-2
CASSSPRGLAKNIQYF
TGTGCCAGCAGCTCCCCCCGGGGGCTAGCCAAAAACATTCAGTACTTC
>-|TRBJ2-1|few|TRBV5-1
CASSLGGANYNEQFF
TGCGCCAGCAGCTTGGGGGGGGCGAACTACAATGAGCAGTTCTTC
>TRBD1|TRBJ2-1|few|TRBV9
CASSGPGTVYNEQFF
TGTGCCAGCAGCGGGCCCGGGACAGTCTACAATGAGCAGTTCTTC
>-|TRBJ2-3|few|TRBV6-2/TRBV6-3
CASSYGVDFRTDTQYF
TGTGCCAGCAGTTACGGGGTTGATTTCCGCACAGATACGCAGTATTTT
>-|TRBJ2-7|-|TRBV29-1
CSALTVYEQYF
TGCAGCGCCTTGACAGTGTACGAGCAGTACTTC
>-|TRBJ2-5|few|TRBV4-1
CASSQETPPQETQYF
TGCGCCAGCAGCCAAGAAACTCCTCCCCAAGAGACCCAGTACTTC
>-|TRBJ1-2|many|TRBV4-3
CASSQDGTGHYGYTF
TGCGCCAGCAGCCAAGATGGTACAGGGCACTATGGCTACACCTTC
>TRBD2|TRBJ2-7|few|TRBV11-1
CASSLISVAGLLSYEQYF
TGTGCCAGCAGCCTCATTTCAGTAGCGGGACTCCTGTCCTACGAGCAGTACTTC
>-|TRBJ2-1|few|TRBV5-1
CASSPPVDYNEQFF
TGCGCCAGCAGCCCGCCTGTAGACTACAATGAGCAGTTCTTC
>-|TRBJ2-1|many|TRBV7-3
CASSPTRSSYNEQFF
TGTGCCAGCAGCCCCACGAGAAGCTCCTACAATGAGCAGTTCTTC
>TRBD1|TRBJ2-1|few|TRBV20-1
CSARGTGNYNEQFF
TGCAGTGCTAGAGGGACAGGGAACTACAATGAGCAGTTCTTC
>-|TRBJ1-2|many|TRBV5-5
CASSLQPGLNRRGYTF
TGTGCCAGCAGCTTACAACCAGGGTTGAACCGTCGGGGCTACACCTTC
>-|TRBJ2-3|-|TRBV12-3/TRBV12-4
CASSLGPGSTDTQYF
TGTGCCAGCAGTTTAGGTCCCGGGAGCACAGATACGCAGTATTTT
>-|TRBJ1-2|many|TRBV4-3
CASSQDITGNNYGYTF
TGCGCCAGCAGCCAAGATATTACAGGGAATAACTATGGCTACACCTTC
>-|TRBJ2-2|-|TRBV7-9
CASSPDSNTGELFF
TGTGCCAGCAGCCCAGACAGCAACACCGGGGAGCTGTTTTTT
>-|TRBJ2-1|-|TRBV20-1
CSADGGTQGLGYNEQFF
TGCAGTGCTGACGGCGGCACCCAGGGTCTAGGTTACAATGAGCAGTTCTTC
>-|TRBJ2-2|-|TRBV20-1
CSARGVGNTGELFF
TGCAGTGCTAGGGGGGTGGGGAACACCGGGGAGCTGTTTTTT
>-|TRBJ2-7|-|TRBV15
CATSRDDTRGVSYEQYF
TGTGCCACCAGCAGAGATGATACGAGGGGGGTGTCCTACGAGCAGTACTTC
>-|TRBJ1-5|few|TRBV28
CASSNIQPQHF
TGTGCCAGCAGTAATATCCAGCCCCAGCATTTT
>TRBD1|TRBJ2-7|few|TRBV20-1
CSASPPGTGVSYEQYF
TGCAGTGCTAGTCCCCCCGGGACAGGGGTTTCCTACGAGCAGTACTTC